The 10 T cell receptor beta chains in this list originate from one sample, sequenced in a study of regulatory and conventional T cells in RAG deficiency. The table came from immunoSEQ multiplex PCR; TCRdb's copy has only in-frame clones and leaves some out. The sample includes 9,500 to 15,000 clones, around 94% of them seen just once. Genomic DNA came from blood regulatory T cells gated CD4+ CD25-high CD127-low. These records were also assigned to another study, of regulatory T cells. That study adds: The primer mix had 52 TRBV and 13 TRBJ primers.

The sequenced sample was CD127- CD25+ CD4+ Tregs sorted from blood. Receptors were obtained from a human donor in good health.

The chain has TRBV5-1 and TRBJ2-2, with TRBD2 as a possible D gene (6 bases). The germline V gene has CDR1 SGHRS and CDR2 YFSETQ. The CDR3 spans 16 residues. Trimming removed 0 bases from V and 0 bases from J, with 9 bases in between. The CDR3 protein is CASSLVSGANTGELFF. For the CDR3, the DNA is TGCGCCAGCAGCTTGGTATCGGGGGCGAACACCGGGGAGCTGTTTTTT.

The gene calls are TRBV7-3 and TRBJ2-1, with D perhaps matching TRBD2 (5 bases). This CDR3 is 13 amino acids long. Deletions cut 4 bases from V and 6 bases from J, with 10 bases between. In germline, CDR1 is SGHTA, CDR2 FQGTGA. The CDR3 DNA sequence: TGTGCCAGCAGCTGCCCGGGGTGCAATGAGCAGTTCTTC. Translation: CASSCPGCNEQFF.

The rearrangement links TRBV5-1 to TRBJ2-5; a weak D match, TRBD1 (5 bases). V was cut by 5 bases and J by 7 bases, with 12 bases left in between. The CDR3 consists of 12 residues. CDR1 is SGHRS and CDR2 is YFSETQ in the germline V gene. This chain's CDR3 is CASSAGPVTQYF. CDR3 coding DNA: TGCGCCAGCAGTGCAGGGCCAGTGACCCAGTACTTC.

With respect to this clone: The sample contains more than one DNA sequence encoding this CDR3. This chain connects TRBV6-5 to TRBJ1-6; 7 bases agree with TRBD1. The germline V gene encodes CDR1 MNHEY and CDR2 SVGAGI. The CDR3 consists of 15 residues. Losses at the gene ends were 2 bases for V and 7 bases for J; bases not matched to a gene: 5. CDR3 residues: CASSYHTGVNSPLHF. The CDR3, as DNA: TGTGCCAGCAGTTACCATACAGGGGTAAATTCACCCCTCCACTTT.

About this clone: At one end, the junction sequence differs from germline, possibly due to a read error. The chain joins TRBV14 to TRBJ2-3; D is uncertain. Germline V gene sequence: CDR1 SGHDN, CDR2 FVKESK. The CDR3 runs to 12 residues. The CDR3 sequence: CASSTITDTQYF. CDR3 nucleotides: TGTGCCAGCAGCACAATCACAGATACACAGTATTTT.

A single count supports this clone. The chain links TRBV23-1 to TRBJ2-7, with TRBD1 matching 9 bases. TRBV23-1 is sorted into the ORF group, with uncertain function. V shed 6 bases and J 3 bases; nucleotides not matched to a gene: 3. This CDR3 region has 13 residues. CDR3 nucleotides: TGCGCCAGCAGGGGACAGGGAGGCTACGAGCAGTACTTC. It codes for CASRGQGGYEQYF.

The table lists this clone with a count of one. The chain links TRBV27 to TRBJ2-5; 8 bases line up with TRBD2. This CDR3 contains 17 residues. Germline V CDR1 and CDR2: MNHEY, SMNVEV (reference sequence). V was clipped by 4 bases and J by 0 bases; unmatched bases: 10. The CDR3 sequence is CASSSSPLAGHQETQYF. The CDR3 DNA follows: TGTGCCAGCAGTTCCTCCCCTCTAGCGGGCCACCAAGAGACCCAGTACTTC.

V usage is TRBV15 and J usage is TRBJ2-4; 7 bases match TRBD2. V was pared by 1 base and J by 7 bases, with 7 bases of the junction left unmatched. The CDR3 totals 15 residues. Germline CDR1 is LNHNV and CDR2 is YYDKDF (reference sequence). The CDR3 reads CATSRVPGTTNIQYF. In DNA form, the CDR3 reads TGTGCCACCAGCAGAGTACCCGGGACTACTAACATTCAGTACTTC.

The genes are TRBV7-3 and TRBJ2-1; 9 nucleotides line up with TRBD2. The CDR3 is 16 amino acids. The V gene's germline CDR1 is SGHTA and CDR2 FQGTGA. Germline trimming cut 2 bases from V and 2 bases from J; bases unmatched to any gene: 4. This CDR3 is CASSLLAGGPYNEQFF. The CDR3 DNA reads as TGTGCCAGCAGCTTACTGGCGGGGGGGCCCTACAATGAGCAGTTCTTC.

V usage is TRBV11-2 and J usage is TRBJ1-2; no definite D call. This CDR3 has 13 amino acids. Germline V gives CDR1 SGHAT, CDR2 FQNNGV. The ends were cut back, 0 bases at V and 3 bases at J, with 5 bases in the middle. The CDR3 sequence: CASSLDPYYGYTF. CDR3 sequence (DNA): TGTGCCAGCAGCTTAGATCCCTACTATGGCTACACCTTC.